These 16 T cell receptor beta chains originate from one sample sequenced in a study of cytomegalovirus exposure and HLA in healthy donors. The PCR ran on 60 Vbeta and 13 Jbeta primers. Assay: immunoSEQ multiplex PCR; the TCRdb copy retains only in-frame clones and omits some. The sample has about 150,000 clones, 60% to 80% seen once. Sequencing was performed on PBMCs. These receptors all come from a young man in good health and CMV-seronegative.

The chain is built from TRBV7-7 and TRBJ2-1; 10 positions match TRBD1. The CDR3 is 14 residues long. Germline V gene lookup returns CDR1 SSHAT and CDR2 FNYEAQ (reference sequence). Trimming at V came to 5 bases and at J to 9 bases, leaving 7 bases not matched to a gene. CDR3 sequence reads: CASSLGGQGLEQFF. The CDR3 nucleotides are TGTGCCAGCAGCCTGGGGGGACAGGGGCTTGAGCAGTTCTTC. The variable domain in full, completed from reference TRBV7-7 and TRBJ2-1, reads GAGVSQSPRYKVTKRGQDVTLRCDPISSHATLYWYQQALGQGPEFLTYFNYEAQPDKSGLPSDRFSAERPEGSISTLTIQRTEQRDSAMYRCASSLGGQGLEQFFGPGTRLTVL.

V is TRBV5-1 and J is TRBJ1-2, with 9 nucleotides matching TRBD1. The V gene's germline CDR1 is SGHRS and CDR2 YFSETQ. This CDR3 has 13 residues. J gave up 8 bases and V 4 bases, and 6 bases lay outside the gene matches. CDR3 amino acids: CASSEGTGHGYTF. The DNA of the CDR3 is TGCGCCAGCAGCGAGGGGACAGGGCACGGCTACACCTTC. The whole variable domain, filled in from reference TRBV5-1 and TRBJ1-2, reads KAGVTQTPRYLIKTRGQQVTLSCSPISGHRSVSWYQQTPGQGLQFLFEYFSETQRNKGNFPGRFSGRQFSNSRSEMNVSTLELGDSALYLCASSEGTGHGYTFGSGTRLTVV.

This clone was seen only once. V usage is TRBV7-2 and J usage is TRBJ2-2; 15 bases align to TRBD2. Per the germline V gene, CDR1 is SGHTA and CDR2 is FQGNSA. The CDR3 spans 17 residues. The ends lost 1 base at V and 5 bases at J; junction bases unmatched: 2. The CDR3 loop is CASSLDGLAGGTGELFF. In nucleotides, the CDR3 is TGTGCCAGCAGCTTAGATGGACTAGCGGGAGGGACCGGGGAGCTGTTTTTT.

The genes are TRBV7-9 and TRBJ2-7; 12 bases are shared with TRBD2. The germline V gene encodes CDR1 SEHNR and CDR2 FQNEAQ (reference sequence). CDR3 length: 16 amino acids. V was pared by 5 bases and J by 4 bases, with 9 bases of the junction left unmatched. CDR3 amino acids: CASSQGLAGSWYEQYF. CDR3 coding DNA: TGTGCCAGCAGCCAAGGACTAGCGGGAAGTTGGTACGAGCAGTACTTC.

The chain uses TRBV18 and TRBJ1-2, with TRBD1 matching over 8 bases. The trim removed 4 bases at V and 7 bases at J, leaving 8 bases unmatched. CDR1 is KGHSH and CDR2 is LQKENI in the germline V gene. The CDR3 sequence is 14 residues long. For the CDR3, the DNA is TGTGCCAGCTCACTGGACAGGGCGTTTCGTGGCTACACCTTC. Translation gives CASSLDRAFRGYTF. The full variable domain, completed using reference TRBV18 and TRBJ1-2, is NAGVMQNPRHLVRRRGQEARLRCSPMKGHSHVYWYRQLPEEGLKFMVYLQKENIIDESGMPKERFSAEFPKEGPSILRIQQVVRGDSAAYFCASSLDRAFRGYTFGSGTRLTVV.

J is TRBJ2-7 and V is TRBV6-1, with TRBD2 matching over 8 bases. The CDR3 has 15 residues. J was trimmed by 2 bases and V by 7 bases; bases with no gene match: 10. The germline CDR1 and CDR2 sequences are MNHNS and SASEGT. DNA of the CDR3: TGTGCCAGCATTCCGACTAGCGAGAGCCCCTACGAGCAGTACTTC. It specifies CASIPTSESPYEQYF.

The rearrangement joins TRBV6-1 to TRBJ2-2; D perhaps matches TRBD2 (6 bases). The CDR3 totals 14 residues. V dropped 11 bases and J dropped 1 base, with 14 bases sitting between them. Germline loops: CDR1 MNHNS, CDR2 SASEGT. The CDR3 bases are TGTGCCGGAGGGTACTCCCGGAACACCGGGGAGCTGTTTTTT. Protein product: CAGGYSRNTGELFF.

This chain uses TRBV27 with TRBJ1-5; maybe TRBD1 (6 bases). V lost 11 bases and J 2 bases, leaving 13 bases between the germline ends. From germline, CDR1 is MNHEY and CDR2 SMNVEV (reference sequence). There are 13 residues in the CDR3. CDR3 sequence: CASRQGRNQPQHF. DNA of the CDR3: TGTGCCTCTAGGCAGGGGCGCAATCAGCCCCAGCATTTT.

In DNA, the CDR3 is TGTGCCAGCAGCTGGTGGCGGGAAAGGGTCTACAATGAGCAGTTCTTC. It yields the protein CASSWWRERVYNEQFF. The rearrangement joins TRBV7-9 to TRBJ2-1, with D possibly TRBD2 on 6 matching bases. The CDR3 has 16 residues. With 4 bases removed from V and 3 bases from J, the gap between germline ends came to 16 bases. Germline V CDR1 and CDR2: SEHNR, FQNEAQ (reference sequence).

The rearrangement links TRBV28 to TRBJ1-1; maybe TRBD1 (5 bases). The V gene's germline CDR1 is MDHEN and CDR2 SYDVKM. The CDR3 is 15 residues long. Trimming pared 6 bases from V and 3 bases from J, leaving 17 bases between. The CDR3 loop reads CASRTAVRGYTEAFF. The DNA for the CDR3 is TGTGCCAGCAGGACGGCGGTTAGGGGTTACACTGAAGCTTTCTTT.

In this sample, this clone turned up a few times. V usage is TRBV23-1 and J usage is TRBJ2-2; D possibly corresponds to TRBD1 (6 bases). TRBV23-1 belongs to the ORF category, with a function that is uncertain. Trimming left V 3 bases short and J 3 bases short, with 11 bases between. The CDR3 has 15 residues. CDR3 DNA sequence: TGCGCCAGCAGTCAGCCAGGGGTGGACACCGGGGAGCTGTTTTTT. It encodes CASSQPGVDTGELFF.

The V call is TRBV28, the J call TRBJ1-5; no firm D call. V gave up 5 bases and J gave up 5 bases, with 16 bases separating them. Germline V CDR1 and CDR2: MDHEN, SYDVKM. This CDR3 is built from 15 residues. The CDR3 loop is CASSTRREADQPQHF. The CDR3 bases are TGTGCCAGCAGTACCCGGAGGGAGGCGGATCAGCCCCAGCATTTT.

The gene calls are TRBV6-5 and TRBJ1-3; D remains unclear. The V and J ends lost 5 bases and 3 bases respectively, with 14 bases between them. CDR1 is MNHEY, CDR2 SVGAGI, per germline. The CDR3 consists of 15 residues. CDR3 sequence (DNA): TGTGCCAGCAGTCCCCGGGAAGCGGGTGGAAACACCATATATTTT. Its translation: CASSPREAGGNTIYF.

The gene calls are TRBV4-1 and TRBJ2-1, with D possibly TRBD2 on 6 matching bases. Between the trimmed V and J ends, which lost 7 bases and 7 bases, there was a span of 26 bases. This CDR3 comprises 17 residues. Germline-derived CDR1 and CDR2 are MGHRA and YSYEKL. The CDR3 loop reads CASTPQGGWVGGNEQFF. DNA of the CDR3: TGCGCCAGCACTCCCCAGGGAGGATGGGTCGGGGGTAATGAGCAGTTCTTC.

The V call is TRBV25-1, the J call TRBJ2-3; TRBD1 matches at 7 bases. This CDR3 is built from 16 residues. Looked up from germline, CDR1 is MGHDK and CDR2 is SYGVNS. V lost 3 bases and J lost 2; bases outside the gene matches: 8. CDR3 DNA sequence: TGTGCCAGCAGTGAGGACAGGCGCAAACTCACAGATACGCAGTATTTT. It yields the protein CASSEDRRKLTDTQYF.

This sequence joins TRBV5-6 and TRBJ1-4; the D is unclear. Germline loops: CDR1 SGHDT, CDR2 YYEEEE. This CDR3 has 14 amino acids. V was pared by 1 base and J by 8 bases, with 12 bases between. CDR3 amino acids: CASSLTLAGEKLFF. CDR3 nucleotide sequence: TGTGCCAGCAGCTTGACGTTAGCGGGGGAAAAACTGTTTTTT.